These T cell receptor beta chains were read from a single sample in a study of cytomegalovirus exposure and HLA in healthy donors. Produced via immunoSEQ multiplex PCR; TCRdb's table is partial and in-frame only. There are tens of thousands of clones in the sample; around three fifths occur only once, and 20% to 25% lies in the top ten. The sample comprised PBMCs. These receptors all stem from a woman in her forties or fifties in good health and CMV-seropositive. Each CDR3 is given with its conserved first and last residue. A D gene is named only where the DNA matches it firmly. Rows may omit the clone size; those that give it use once, few, many or a size class.

CDR3 length,J gene,clone size,V gene,D gene,CDR3 protein,CDR3 DNA
14,TRBJ2-5,NA,TRBV5-1,TRBD2,CASSSHPGGETQYF,TGCGCCAGCAGCTCCCACCCGGGAGGGGAGACCCAGTACTTC
13,TRBJ2-1,few,TRBV29-1,TRBD2,CSANGLAGNEQFF,TGCAGCGCCAACGGACTAGCGGGTAATGAGCAGTTCTTC
14,TRBJ1-1,NA,TRBV6-5,NA,CASSYDRRNTEAFF,TGTGCCAGCAGTTACGACAGGCGGAACACTGAAGCTTTCTTT
14,TRBJ1-6,NA,TRBV19,NA,CASSTENYNSPLHF,TGTGCCAGTTCGACAGAGAACTATAATTCACCCCTCCACTTT
14,TRBJ1-1,few,TRBV13,TRBD1,CASRPTGGNTEAFF,TGTGCCAGCAGACCAACAGGGGGGAACACTGAAGCTTTCTTT
14,TRBJ1-1,NA,TRBV7-2,NA,CASSFSGGNTEAFF,TGTGCCAGCAGCTTCAGCGGGGGGAACACTGAAGCTTTCTTT
14,TRBJ1-4,NA,TRBV28,TRBD1,CASKPGQGREKLFF,TGTGCCAGCAAACCGGGACAGGGGCGAGAAAAACTGTTTTTT
13,TRBJ1-2,NA,TRBV30,NA,CAWSGTINYGYTF,TGTGCCTGGAGCGGGACTATTAACTATGGCTACACCTTC
13,TRBJ2-3,few,TRBV2,NA,CASRADYTDTQYF,TGTGCCAGCCGAGCGGACTACACAGATACGCAGTATTTT
14,TRBJ1-2,NA,TRBV6-5,TRBD1,CASSYQTGGGGYTF,TGTGCCAGCAGTTACCAAACAGGGGGAGGTGGCTACACCTTC
17,TRBJ2-5,NA,TRBV9,NA,CASSGYSGDTPGETQYF,TGTGCCAGCAGCGGCTACTCCGGGGACACTCCAGGGGAGACCCAGTACTTC
14,TRBJ2-7,NA,TRBV7-9,TRBD1,CASRPGQGTYEQYF,TGTGCCAGCCGACCGGGACAGGGAACCTACGAGCAGTACTTC
14,TRBJ2-7,few,TRBV5-1,TRBD1,CASRPGQGYHEQYF,TGCGCCAGCAGACCCGGACAGGGTTACCACGAGCAGTACTTC
15,TRBJ1-1,NA,TRBV27,TRBD1,CASSPGQGAGTEAFF,TGTGCCAGCAGCCCGGGACAGGGGGCTGGCACTGAAGCTTTCTTT
16,TRBJ1-3,few,TRBV18,TRBD1,CASSPEQGASGNTIYF,TGTGCCAGCTCACCGGAACAGGGGGCGTCTGGAAACACCATATATTTT
13,TRBJ2-7,NA,TRBV27,NA,CASSLKPSYEQYF,TGTGCCAGCAGTTTAAAGCCCTCCTACGAGCAGTACTTC
14,TRBJ2-7,NA,TRBV6-1,TRBD2,CASSTSGGFYEQYF,TGTGCCAGCAGTACTAGCGGGGGGTTTTACGAGCAGTACTTC
13,TRBJ1-1,NA,TRBV28,NA,CASSLGVNTEAFF,TGTGCCAGCAGTTTGGGAGTGAACACTGAAGCTTTCTTT
16,TRBJ2-7,NA,TRBV7-2,TRBD2,CASSPQTSGVSYEQYF,TGTGCCAGCAGCCCGCAGACTAGCGGGGTCTCCTACGAGCAGTACTTC